The text below deals with one T cell receptor beta chain. The CDR3 has 16 residues. V lost 7 bases and J lost 10; bases outside the gene matches: 14. Germline CDR1 and CDR2: SGHNT and YYREEE (reference sequence). This sample is part of a study of blood T cell repertoires in COVID-19. Followed longitudinally, the Seattle patients had been enrolled during active infection. Original handling: Reference gene primers were amplified, and this amplification served to estimate nucleated cell counts. Method: immunoSEQ multiplex PCR; TCRdb's copy keeps in-frame clones and lacks some. Clone size and V and J calls were adopted from that table, with D and trimming inferred from the DNA. The data contain some 300,000 clones, about 90% of them seen just once; the ten biggest clones take up 5.5% to 8%.

The receptor was derived from a woman aged 45 to 65 with COVID-19, enrolled during active disease. The chain is built from TRBV5-4 and TRBJ1-4, with 12 bases aligning to TRBD1. Sequenced sample: peripheral blood. The CDR3 sequence is CASGVDPGQGAGKLFF. The CDR3, as DNA: TGTGCCAGCGGGGTCGACCCGGGACAGGGGGCAGGAAAACTGTTTTTT.